Sequencing of this TCR beta chain was carried out in a study of T cell responses to AZD1222 COVID-19 vaccine. As regards this clone: No antigen is known for it.

Profiling relied on immunoSEQ multiplex PCR, and the TCRdb table lists in-frame clones only, not all of them. Of about 110,000 clones in the sample, around nine tenths are singletons; the top ten hold around a sixth. Study observations and caveats: CD4 TCRs linked to vaccination spanned spike, dominating at 160-218 and 743-854.

Source: peripheral blood, taken on day 0 of AZD1222 vaccination. The TCR comes from an adult in good health.

This CDR3 is CASSESGNTEAFF. The CDR3 coding sequence is TGTGCCAGCAGTGAGAGCGGGAACACTGAAGCTTTCTTT. V gene TRBV25-1 combines with J gene TRBJ1-1; D not certain. Germline assignment: CDR1 MGHDK and CDR2 SYGVNS. Trimming removed 3 bases from V and 1 base from J, with 6 bases in between. CDR3 size: 13 residues.